The entry that follows covers one T cell receptor beta chain sequence. The clone's antigen remains unknown. One base away there is no much larger clone; base qualities are not given. The CDR3 has 15 amino acids, counting the end cysteine and phenylalanine. The retained sequence is limited to the CDR3, 45 bases, with the frame set at the first base. As encoded in the germline V gene (reference sequence), CDR1 is SGHNT while CDR2 is YYREEE. V trim: 5 bases; J trim: 5 bases; unmatched bases: 9. Receptor amplification or capture employed the immunoSEQ multiplex PCR assay. The paper's processing steps were these. A statistical classification framework was built to diagnose cytomegalovirus status from the catalog of TCR beta chain sequences. Not all clones reach the TCRdb copy of this immuneACCESS table, which keeps in-frame sequences only. Checked studies attribute under half of the gap to unresolved V genes and leave the rest unexplained. V and J calls and clone size are as listed in that table; D and trimming were resolved from the DNA. Across this sample there are 250,000 to 350,000 clones, with over 75% seen only once. Of the sample, roughly 0.96% falls within the top ten clones.

This record belongs to a study of cytomegalovirus exposure and HLA in healthy donors (dated by TCRdb to about 2017). Study-wide context: According to a later analysis, one platform produced both the 120 validation repertoires and the 550 to 800 repertoires of the first cohort. A separate validation cohort of more than 100 different subjects was used in addition to the roughly 670-subject first cohort. The study was designed to test whether signatures of past pathogen exposure could be identified by cataloging public T cell receptors. To predict cytomegalovirus infection status, the study combined high-throughput TCR immunosequencing, statistical association of individual TCRs with disease status, and machine learning. Study-level results and caveats: Cytomegalovirus status was reported to be diagnosed by the classifier with high specificity and sensitivity in both the original and validation cohorts. Most TCR sequences were observed very rarely across donors, whereas some public TCRs were present in many individuals. In vitro tests confirmed that a few of the cytomegalovirus-associated TCR beta chains recognize cytomegalovirus antigens. All 120 or so repertoires were used to score co-occurrence in the validation cohort in a later analysis, because that analysis had no HLA typing for the cohort. Of the cluster scores, 90% to 95% were above 0 in a later analysis, which found that TCRs clustered in the first cohort also tended to co-occur in the roughly 130 validation repertoires. The authors suggested that the approach could potentially be extended to other disease states and immunological phenotypes. In the study, roughly 160 TCR beta chains were listed as associated with cytomegalovirus.

The donors belonged to the validation cohort of under 150 subjects, which was separate from the roughly 700-subject first cohort. The chain employs TRBV5-4 and TRBJ2-2, with 7 middle bases fitting TRBD1. Material for sequencing was PBMCs. The sequence was collected from a man aged 25-40 years in good health and CMV-seronegative. CDR3 loop: CASSSQGVMTGELFF. The DNA reads as follows: TGTGCCAGCAGTTCTCAGGGGGTCATGACCGGGGAGCTGTTTTTT.